Shown below are 10 T cell receptor beta chains from a single sample sequenced in a study of cytomegalovirus exposure and HLA in healthy donors. The PCR made use of 60 Vbeta and 13 Jbeta primers. Sequencing used immunoSEQ multiplex PCR; TCRdb keeps in-frame clones, though not all of them. This sample has about 190,000 clones, with roughly 76% found just once. The sample consisted of PBMCs. The receptors stem from a woman aged 25 to 39 in good health and CMV-seropositive.

The chain is built from TRBV5-1 and TRBJ2-3, with D unresolved. The CDR3 covers 15 residues. Per the germline V gene, CDR1 is SGHRS and CDR2 is YFSETQ. The V end was cut by 5 bases, the J end by 2 bases, with 15 bases between. The CDR3 nucleotides are TGCGCCAGCAGAATGTCGCTGAGTATCACAGATACGCAGTATTTT. Residues: CASRMSLSITDTQYF.

The V call is TRBV6-4, the J call TRBJ2-1, with 9 positions matching TRBD2. J gave up 4 bases and V 0 bases, and 7 bases lay outside the gene matches. The CDR3 contains 17 residues. The germline V gene has CDR1 MRHNA and CDR2 SNTAGT. CDR3 residues: CASSDSLASGTYNEQFF. CDR3 DNA: TGTGCCAGCAGTGACTCGCTGGCTAGCGGGACATACAATGAGCAGTTCTTC.

V gene TRBV5-1 combines with J gene TRBJ2-3; 8 positions agree with TRBD1. CDR1 and CDR2 (germline): SGHRS, YFSETQ. V shed 2 bases, J shed 3 bases, and the junction held 2 bases outside the gene matches. The CDR3 is 14 residues long. In DNA, the CDR3 is TGCGCCAGCAGCTTCGGGACAGGAACAGATACGCAGTATTTT. Its protein product is CASSFGTGTDTQYF.

The chain employs TRBV19 and TRBJ1-5; D unresolved. The CDR3 runs 15 residues. The V end lost 3 bases, the J end lost 2 bases, and 11 bases lay between the germline ends. The germline V gene has CDR1 LNHDA and CDR2 SQIVND (reference sequence). The CDR3 sequence is CASSIFLGGNQPQHF. The DNA for the CDR3 is TGTGCCAGTAGTATTTTTCTGGGAGGCAATCAGCCCCAGCATTTT.

The chain couples TRBV30 to TRBJ2-1; 10 bases are a match to TRBD2. CDR3 size: 13 residues. The germline V gene encodes CDR1 GTSNPN and CDR2 SVGIG (reference sequence). The V gene end was trimmed by 0 bases and the J gene end by 9 bases; junction bases not matched to a gene: 2. The DNA for the CDR3 is TGTGCCTGGAGTGTCGGACTAGCGGTTGAGCAGTTCTTC. This translates into CAWSVGLAVEQFF.

V gene TRBV5-6 combines with J gene TRBJ2-5; 8 positions match TRBD1. The CDR3 has 13 amino acids. The V and J ends lost 4 bases and 5 bases, in that order; junction bases with no gene match: 4. In germline, CDR1 is SGHDT, CDR2 YYEEEE. The CDR3 loop reads CASSQGAEETQYF. The CDR3, as DNA: TGTGCCAGCAGCCAGGGGGCTGAGGAGACCCAGTACTTC. The full variable domain, in which reference TRBV5-6 and TRBJ2-5 provide the parts outside the CDR3, is DAGVTQSPTHLIKTRGQQVTLRCSPKSGHDTVSWYQQALGQGPQFIFQYYEEEERQRGNFPDRFSGHQFPNYSSELNVNALLLGDSALYLCASSQGAEETQYFGPGTRLLVL.

This clone was counted only a few times. CDR3 DNA: TGTGCCATCAGTGTCCAGGGGAACACTGAAGCTTTCTTT. Protein: CAISVQGNTEAFF. V is TRBV10-3 and J is TRBJ1-1, with a possible D match to TRBD1 (5 bases). Germline-derived CDR1 and CDR2 are ENHRY and SYGVKD. The CDR3 sequence is 13 residues long. The V gene lost 4 bases and the J gene lost 1 base, with 7 bases spanning the gap.

The chain carries TRBV7-2 and TRBJ2-7; D is perhaps TRBD1 (5 bases). Trimming left V 1 base short and J 6 bases short, with 13 bases between. CDR3 length equals 14 residues. Germline CDR1 SGHTA, CDR2 FQGNSA. CDR3 protein: CASSLVSGYTEQYF. CDR3 bases: TGTGCCAGCAGCTTAGTCTCAGGGTACACCGAGCAGTACTTC.

This chain uses TRBV2 with TRBJ2-3; no clear D gene. This CDR3 comprises 14 residues. Per the germline V gene, CDR1 is SNHLY and CDR2 is FYNNEI. V was shortened by 8 bases and J by 0 bases, with 12 bases between the two germline ends. CDR3 amino acids: CASQVTPSTDTQYF. The CDR3 bases are TGTGCCAGCCAGGTAACTCCTAGCACAGATACGCAGTATTTT.

The chain recombines TRBV5-4 with TRBJ1-3; maybe TRBD1 (5 bases). Trimming left V 4 bases short and J 0 bases short, with 17 bases between. This CDR3 spans 17 amino acids. From germline, CDR1 is SGHNT and CDR2 YYREEE (reference sequence). CDR3 nucleotide sequence: TGTGCCAGCAGCGCCACGGGAGGGACCCCCTCTGGAAACACCATATATTTT. Translated: CASSATGGTPSGNTIYF.